The rows below give T cell receptor beta chains drawn from one sample of a study of identical twins. A single record per CDR3 protein comes from TCRdb applying MiXCR to the 5' RACE reads. The table records 220,000 or so distinct CDR3 sequences, 5.5% to 8% of them present only once. This sample also belongs to another study, concerning yellow fever vaccine responses in identical twins.

Sequencing was performed on memory (CD45RO+) T cells sorted from blood. The receptors originated from a young woman in good health. CDR3s include the opening cysteine and the closing phenylalanine or tryptophan. D genes are given only for firm matches. Part of the rows lack a size; the others show once, few, many or a class for expanded clones.

V	size	D	J	CDR3	DNA
TRBV28	NA	TRBD2	TRBJ2-1	CASSSEAAGSYNEQFF	TGTGCCAGCAGTTCCGAGGCAGCGGGGTCCTACAATGAGCAGTTCTTC
TRBV7-8	many	TRBD2	TRBJ2-3	CASSLKSGGADTQYF	TGTGCCAGCAGCTTAAAGAGCGGGGGCGCAGATACGCAGTATTTT
TRBV5-1	many	NA	TRBJ1-2	CASSLEPIYGYTF	TGCGCCAGCAGCTTAGAACCGATCTATGGCTACACCTTC
TRBV2	many	NA	TRBJ2-7	CASRWLQGTYEQYF	TGTGCCAGCAGGTGGTTGCAGGGAACCTACGAGCAGTACTTC
TRBV12-3/TRBV12-4	many	TRBD1	TRBJ2-3	CASSFEGTGITDTQYF	TGTGCCAGCAGTTTCGAGGGGACAGGGATTACAGATACGCAGTATTTT
TRBV27	NA	NA	TRBJ2-3	CASSFLGGSLSTDTQYF	TGTGCCAGCAGTTTTCTGGGGGGCTCCCTTAGCACAGATACGCAGTATTTT
TRBV7-8	many	NA	TRBJ1-1	CASSFQGRDTEAFF	TGTGCCAGCAGCTTCCAGGGACGGGACACTGAAGCTTTCTTT
TRBV14	few	TRBD2	TRBJ2-5	CASSQDRMVAGEETQYF	TGTGCCAGCAGCCAAGATCGAATGGTAGCGGGAGAAGAGACCCAGTACTTC
TRBV6-4	few	NA	TRBJ1-2	CASSDGGRMTGYTF	TGTGCCAGCAGTGACGGGGGGCGCATGACGGGCTACACCTTC
TRBV10-2	NA	TRBD1	TRBJ2-1	CASSAPDRDHNEQFF	TGCGCCAGCAGTGCCCCGGACAGGGACCACAATGAGCAGTTCTTC
TRBV7-9	NA	TRBD1	TRBJ1-1	CASSDETGGFTEAFF	TGTGCCAGCAGCGACGAGACAGGGGGCTTCACTGAAGCTTTCTTT
TRBV5-1	few	TRBD1	TRBJ2-3	CASLDRGKTDTQYF	TGCGCCAGCCTGGACAGGGGAAAGACAGATACGCAGTATTTT
TRBV7-9	many	NA	TRBJ1-4	CASTGLRGVNEKLFF	TGTGCCAGCACCGGACTAAGAGGGGTTAATGAAAAACTGTTTTTT
TRBV2	few	TRBD1	TRBJ1-5	CASSETGDRTWPQHF	TGTGCCAGCAGTGAAACGGGGGACAGGACATGGCCCCAGCATTTT
TRBV5-1	many	NA	TRBJ1-2	CASSLDGTWGYGYTF	TGCGCCAGCAGCTTGGATGGTACTTGGGGCTATGGCTACACCTTC
TRBV7-8	few	NA	TRBJ2-2	CASSKTGLANTGELFF	TGTGCCAGCAGCAAGACAGGTTTGGCGAACACCGGGGAGCTGTTTTTT
TRBV7-6	NA	TRBD1	TRBJ1-6	CASSLRGQGDSPLHF	TGTGCCAGCAGCTTACGGGGACAGGGCGATTCACCCCTCCACTTT
TRBV5-1	few	NA	TRBJ2-7	CASSLEFEQYF	TGCGCCAGCAGCTTGGAATTCGAGCAGTACTTC
TRBV27	NA	TRBD1	TRBJ1-5	CASSPHPTGTGAGQPQHF	TGTGCCAGCAGTCCCCATCCCACCGGGACAGGGGCAGGTCAGCCCCAGCATTTT
TRBV12-3/TRBV12-4	NA	NA	TRBJ2-1	CASSSDRNEQFF	TGTGCCAGCAGTTCGGACCGCAATGAGCAGTTCTTC
TRBV21-1	many	NA	TRBJ2-5	CASSKGRNQGETQYF	TGTGCCAGCAGCAAAGGCAGGAACCAAGGAGAGACCCAGTACTTC
TRBV24-1	NA	NA	TRBJ2-4	CATSDFEINIQYF	TGTGCCACCAGTGATTTCGAGATAAACATTCAGTACTTC
TRBV10-3	NA	NA	TRBJ2-7	CAIGRSSYEQYF	TGTGCCATCGGCAGGAGCTCCTACGAGCAGTACTTC
TRBV7-9	few	TRBD2	TRBJ2-1	CASSGRGGSYNEQFF	TGTGCCAGCAGCGGTCGCGGGGGCTCCTACAATGAGCAGTTCTTC
TRBV27	NA	NA	TRBJ2-2	CASSLFSTLTGELFF	TGTGCCAGCAGTTTATTCTCGACATTAACCGGGGAGCTGTTTTTT
TRBV24-1	few	TRBD1	TRBJ2-1	CATSSPPDRSSYNEQFF	TGTGCCACCAGTTCACCTCCGGACAGGAGCTCCTACAATGAGCAGTTCTTC
TRBV28	many	TRBD1	TRBJ2-7	CASNRDSPYEQYF	TGTGCCAGCAACCGGGACAGTCCCTACGAGCAGTACTTC
TRBV3-1	many	NA	TRBJ1-3	CASSQVPEGNTIYF	TGTGCCAGCAGCCAAGTTCCCGAGGGAAACACCATATATTTT
TRBV3-1	many	TRBD2	TRBJ2-1	CASSPPPTSGRNEQFF	TGTGCCAGCAGCCCCCCCCCGACTAGCGGGAGGAATGAGCAGTTCTTC
TRBV15	many	NA	TRBJ1-3	CATSRTVGNTIYF	TGTGCCACCAGCAGGACAGTTGGAAACACCATATATTTT
TRBV11-2	many	NA	TRBJ1-6	CASSLAGVSYNSPLHF	TGTGCCAGCAGCTTAGCGGGGGTTTCCTATAATTCACCCCTCCACTTT
TRBV25-1	many	NA	TRBJ1-5	CASSEDRRSNQPQHF	TGTGCCAGCAGTGAAGACAGGCGTAGCAATCAGCCCCAGCATTTT
TRBV4-2	NA	TRBD2	TRBJ2-1	CASSQDTTSFDEQFF	TGTGCCAGCAGCCAAGATACGACTAGCTTTGATGAGCAGTTCTTC
TRBV29-1	many	NA	TRBJ2-3	CSVGYGQQSTDTQYF	TGCAGCGTTGGGTATGGACAGCAGAGCACAGATACGCAGTATTTT
TRBV11-2	few	TRBD2	TRBJ2-1	CASSRTSGNRDEQFF	TGTGCCAGCAGCAGGACTAGCGGGAATCGGGATGAGCAGTTCTTC
TRBV20-1	NA	NA	TRBJ1-1	CSASGYRLFF	TGCAGTGCTAGTGGGTATCGTTTGTTCTTT
TRBV7-6	NA	TRBD2	TRBJ2-2	CASSLVWAGANTGELFF	TGTGCCAGCAGCTTAGTTTGGGCGGGGGCGAACACCGGGGAGCTGTTTTTT
TRBV20-1	many	TRBD1	TRBJ1-4	CSGKTGTNEKLFF	TGCAGCGGCAAGACAGGGACTAATGAAAAACTGTTTTTT
TRBV7-9	NA	TRBD2	TRBJ2-3	CASSSSAGGGTDTQYF	TGTGCCAGCAGCTCCTCGGCGGGAGGGGGCACAGATACGCAGTATTTT
TRBV10-3	few	TRBD2	TRBJ2-1	CAISEKMLAGANEQFF	TGTGCCATCAGTGAAAAGATGTTAGCGGGAGCCAATGAGCAGTTCTTC
TRBV3-1	many	NA	TRBJ1-2	CASSQDTKEAGGYTF	TGTGCCAGCAGCCAAGATACCAAGGAGGCGGGCGGCTACACCTTC
TRBV12-3/TRBV12-4	many	TRBD2	TRBJ2-3	CASRRTGTSVADTQYF	TGTGCCAGCAGGCGCACCGGGACTAGCGTAGCAGATACGCAGTATTTT
TRBV6-5	few	NA	TRBJ2-3	CASSNRDTKDTQYF	TGTGCCAGCAGTAACCGGGACACAAAAGATACGCAGTATTTT
TRBV3-1	many	NA	TRBJ1-1	CASSRRGMNTEAFF	TGTGCCAGCAGCCGGAGGGGGATGAACACTGAAGCTTTCTTT
TRBV29-1	NA	NA	TRBJ1-5	CSVFRNQPQHF	TGCAGCGTTTTTAGGAATCAGCCCCAGCATTTT